These 29 T cell receptor beta chains came from one sample sequenced in a study of shared clonotypes between healthy human individuals. This table comes from immunoSEQ multiplex PCR, and its TCRdb copy is limited to in-frame clones, with some not included. In the table there are about 2,500,000 clones, approximately 94% of which are singletons. The material sequenced was naive CD4+ T cells sorted from blood. Subset noted: CD45RA+ positively selected. The receptors were sampled from a man aged 18 to 30 in good health.

This clone has a single count. DNA for the CDR3: TGTGCCAGCAGCTTGGTGGCGGGGCCTACCTACGAGCAGTACTTC. Translation: CASSLVAGPTYEQYF. The V call is TRBV7-2, the J call TRBJ2-7; possibly TRBD2 for D (6 bases). Germline V lookup: CDR1 SGHTA, CDR2 FQGNSA. The CDR3 is 15 residues long. V lost 3 bases and J 2 bases, leaving 14 bases between the germline ends.

The chain combines TRBV6-5 with TRBJ2-7, with 9 bases identical to TRBD1. Germline lookup yields CDR1 MNHEY and CDR2 SVGAGI. The J segment lost 3 bases and the V segment lost 6 bases, leaving 6 bases of the junction unmatched. The CDR3 consists of 14 residues. CDR3 loop: CASSTGTGIYEQYF. The CDR3 DNA reads TGTGCCAGCAGCACCGGGACAGGGATCTACGAGCAGTACTTC.

This clone was detected once. The V and J genes are TRBV6-5 and TRBJ2-3; D is perhaps TRBD2 (5 bases). Trimming pared 2 bases from V and 2 bases from J, leaving 14 bases between. CDR1 and CDR2 from the germline V gene are MNHEY and SVGAGI. The CDR3 is 16 residues long. CDR3 DNA sequence: TGTGCCAGCAGTTACGTCGCTAGCAGGATCACAGATACGCAGTATTTT. Translating it yields CASSYVASRITDTQYF.

This chain connects TRBV2 to TRBJ2-5, with 11 bases matching TRBD2. The end of the DNA aligns better with TRBJ2-7, so the J call may be wrong. CDR3 length: 14 amino acids. The germline gives CDR1 SNHLY, CDR2 FYNNEI. Here the CDR3 DNA reads TGTGCCAGCAGACCGACTAGCGGGGTCTACGAGCAGTACTTC. This codes for CASRPTSGVYEQYF.

With respect to this clone: Other DNA sequences of this sample code for an identical CDR3. The CDR3 is CASSYGSSGNTIYF. The CDR3, as DNA: TGTGCCAGCAGTTACGGGAGCTCTGGAAACACCATATATTTT. The chain is built from TRBV6-5 and TRBJ1-3; D remains ambiguous. This CDR3 has 14 residues. The germline V and J ends were trimmed by 2 bases and 0 bases, with 5 bases remaining between them. Germline V gene sequence: CDR1 MNHEY, CDR2 SVGAGI.

V usage is TRBV28 and J usage is TRBJ2-7, with a weak D call TRBD1 (7 bases). The germline gives CDR1 MDHEN, CDR2 SYDVKM. The CDR3 has 14 amino acids. The V end lost 6 bases, the J end lost 3 bases, and 15 bases lay between the germline ends. Written as DNA, the CDR3 is TGTGCCAGCAGGAGTGGGACAGCGGGCTACGAGCAGTACTTC. Its protein is CASRSGTAGYEQYF.

The V and J genes are TRBV7-9 and TRBJ2-1; 9 positions agree with TRBD2. V dropped 7 bases and J dropped 9; count of bases not matched to a gene: 16. The CDR3 runs 16 residues. CDR1 SEHNR and CDR2 FQNEAQ come from the germline V gene (reference sequence). The CDR3 DNA follows: TGTGCCAGCACCGTGTTGGGCGGGGGGGCCTTATTTGAGCAGTTCTTC. Protein sequence: CASTVLGGGALFEQFF.

This clone was seen only once. V gene TRBV7-9 combines with J gene TRBJ1-5, with 11 bases matching TRBD1. This CDR3 has 16 residues. The germline V gene encodes CDR1 SEHNR and CDR2 FQNEAQ (reference sequence). The V and J ends lost 1 base and 5 bases, in that order; junction bases with no gene match: 4. CDR3: CASSLGTGGRDQPQHF. The DNA of the CDR3 is TGTGCCAGCAGCTTAGGGACAGGGGGCCGGGATCAGCCCCAGCATTTT.

V gene TRBV30 combines with J gene TRBJ2-2; D is ambiguous. Germline V gives CDR1 GTSNPN, CDR2 SVGIG (reference sequence). The V and J ends lost 3 bases and 8 bases respectively, with 13 bases between them. The CDR3 runs to 13 residues. The DNA of the CDR3 is TGTGCCTGGAGCCCCCACGAGGCGGGGGAGCTGTTTTTT. This translates into CAWSPHEAGELFF.

This chain joins TRBV5-6 and TRBJ1-1; 8 nucleotides line up with TRBD1. The length of the CDR3 is 16 residues. Looked up from germline, CDR1 is SGHDT and CDR2 is YYEEEE. V shed 0 bases, J shed 0 bases, and the junction held 4 bases outside the gene matches. The CDR3 DNA reads as TGTGCCAGCAGCTTGGGGCAGGGGGCGATGAACACTGAAGCTTTCTTT. This gives the protein CASSLGQGAMNTEAFF.

J is TRBJ2-1 and V is TRBV6-5, with a tentative D call TRBD2 (7 bases). CDR1 is MNHEY and CDR2 is SVGAGI in the germline V gene. The CDR3 has 14 amino acids. V lost 6 bases and J lost 3, with 12 bases in between. CDR3 in DNA: TGTGCCAGCAGCCGCGGGGGCCGCTACAATGAGCAGTTCTTC. Amino acid sequence: CASSRGGRYNEQFF.

Remarks on this clone: Other nucleotide sequences in the sample specify the same CDR3. V is TRBV10-3 and J is TRBJ1-1, with D maybe TRBD1 (6 bases). The CDR3 length is 13 residues. V lost 5 bases, J lost 2 bases, and 9 bases lay in between. Germline V gives CDR1 ENHRY, CDR2 SYGVKD. Written as DNA, the CDR3 is TGTGCCATCAGTAAGGACAGAAACACTGAAGCTTTCTTT. Its protein product is CAISKDRNTEAFF.

The chain couples TRBV2 to TRBJ2-1; D gene unclear. The CDR3 consists of 14 residues. CDR1 is SNHLY and CDR2 is FYNNEI in the germline V gene. The ends were cut back, 0 bases at V and 2 bases at J, with 5 bases in the middle. CDR3 coding DNA: TGTGCCAGCAGTGAAGCTCTAGCCTACAATGAGCAGTTCTTC. This codes for CASSEALAYNEQFF.

J is TRBJ1-3 and V is TRBV9; the D gene is possibly TRBD1 (6 bases). The CDR3 sequence is 16 residues long. V was clipped by 0 bases and J by 4 bases, with 14 bases between them. The germline CDR1 and CDR2 sequences are SGDLS and YYNGEE. CDR3 residues: CASSVVPWGPGNTIYF. CDR3 sequence (DNA): TGTGCCAGCAGCGTAGTACCCTGGGGGCCCGGAAACACCATATATTTT.

The V call is TRBV5-4, the J call TRBJ1-6, with TRBD1 matching 8 bases. The CDR3 is 14 residues long. CDR1 and CDR2 (germline): SGHNT, YYREEE (reference sequence). J gave up 10 bases and V 5 bases, and 8 bases lay outside the gene matches. The CDR3 DNA reads as TGTGCCAGCAGGTCGGGACAGGCGAACTCACCCCTCCACTTT. Encoded protein: CASRSGQANSPLHF.

V and J are TRBV6-1 and TRBJ2-7, with 9 bases matching TRBD1. The germline V gene has CDR1 MNHNS and CDR2 SASEGT. There are 14 residues in the CDR3. Trimming at V came to 4 bases and at J to 7 bases, leaving 8 bases not matched to a gene. This CDR3 reads CASSGGQGVREQYF. CDR3 nucleotides: TGTGCCAGCAGTGGGGGACAGGGAGTGAGGGAGCAGTACTTC.

The sample holds one count of this clone. The chain couples TRBV28 to TRBJ2-1; D gene unclear. Between the trimmed V and J ends, which lost 6 bases and 4 bases, there was a span of 7 bases. The CDR3 runs 12 residues. Germline-derived CDR1 and CDR2 are MDHEN and SYDVKM. The CDR3 loop reads CASSSWYNEQFF. The CDR3 nucleotides read TGTGCCAGCAGCTCGTGGTACAATGAGCAGTTCTTC.

The CDR3 loop reads CASQGTDTQYF. The CDR3 bases are TGCGCCAGCCAGGGCACAGATACGCAGTATTTT. The rearrangement links TRBV5-1 to TRBJ2-3; D remains ambiguous. V was trimmed by 7 bases and J by 1 base, leaving 4 bases between them. CDR1 is SGHRS and CDR2 is YFSETQ in the germline V gene. The CDR3 extends over 11 amino acids.

The chain carries TRBV5-1 and TRBJ2-3, with D perhaps TRBD1 (6 bases). The V gene lost 2 bases and the J gene lost 3 bases, with 13 bases spanning the gap. Germline-derived CDR1 and CDR2 are SGHRS and YFSETQ. This CDR3 has 15 amino acids. The CDR3 loop reads CASSFYRDMTDTQYF. The CDR3 nucleotides read TGCGCCAGCAGCTTTTACAGGGACATGACAGATACGCAGTATTTT.

This clone was counted a few times. The chain has TRBV29-1 and TRBJ1-1; the D is unclear. Trimming took off 6 bases at V and 1 base at J, with 12 bases between the two ends. The CDR3 sequence is 13 residues long. Germline V lookup: CDR1 SQVTM, CDR2 ANQGSEA. CDR3 DNA: TGCAGCGTGGAGACGGTCCCGAACACTGAAGCTTTCTTT. Translation gives CSVETVPNTEAFF. Using reference TRBV29-1 and TRBJ1-1 for the parts outside the CDR3, the full variable domain is SAVISQKPSRDICQRGTSLTIQCQVDSQVTMMFWYRQQPGQSLTLIATANQGSEATYESGFVIDKFPISRPNLTFSTLTVSNMSPEDSSIYLCSVETVPNTEAFFGQGTRLTVV.

This sequence joins TRBV9 and TRBJ2-7, with TRBD1 identical over 11 bases. Germline CDR1 is SGDLS and CDR2 is YYNGEE. The CDR3 consists of 15 residues. J gave up 2 bases and V 4 bases, and 5 bases lay outside the gene matches. The CDR3 DNA follows: TGTGCCAGCAGCTTGGGACAGGGGGTTGCCTACGAGCAGTACTTC. As protein: CASSLGQGVAYEQYF. Full variable domain (missing parts from reference TRBV9 and TRBJ2-7): DSGVTQTPKHLITATGQRVTLRCSPRSGDLSVYWYQQSLDQGLQFLIQYYNGEERAKGNILERFSAQQFPDLHSELNLSSLELGDSALYFCASSLGQGVAYEQYFGPGTRLTVT.

The J gene is TRBJ2-3, the V gene TRBV5-1; D not certain. The CDR3 has 18 residues. Trimming removed 3 bases at V and 3 bases at J, with 23 bases between. Germline V gives CDR1 SGHRS, CDR2 YFSETQ. CDR3 DNA sequence: TGCGCCAGCAGCTCGACCCATTCATCTAGGATGGGTACAGATACGCAGTATTTT. This encodes CASSSTHSSRMGTDTQYF.

The V gene is TRBV5-4, the J gene TRBJ2-3, with TRBD2 matching 11 bases. The CDR3 contains 16 residues. Trimming removed 4 bases from V and 2 bases from J; junction bases left unmatched: 6. Per the germline V gene, CDR1 is SGHNT and CDR2 is YYREEE (reference sequence). Here the CDR3 reads CASSPPSGGTTDTQYF. CDR3 DNA: TGTGCCAGCAGCCCCCCTAGCGGGGGGACCACAGATACGCAGTATTTT.

In regard to this clone: One end of the junction is discordant with germline, which a read error may explain. The chain is built from TRBV7-7 and TRBJ2-5, with D possibly TRBD2 on 5 matching bases. This CDR3 region has 14 residues. CDR1 SSHAT and CDR2 FNYEAQ come from the germline V gene (reference sequence). CDR3 bases: TGTGCTAGCAGCAACGGACTCCTACAAGAGACCCAGTACTTC. Its protein product is CASSNGLLQETQYF.

The J gene is TRBJ1-1, the V gene TRBV6-4, with 8 bases identical to TRBD1. The V and J ends lost 6 bases and 7 bases, in that order; junction bases with no gene match: 1. Germline loops: CDR1 MRHNA, CDR2 SNTAGT. The length of the CDR3 is 11 residues. The CDR3 is CASRQGGEAFF. CDR3 in DNA: TGTGCCAGCAGACAGGGGGGTGAAGCTTTCTTT.

The chain is built from TRBV18 and TRBJ1-2; weak D call: TRBD1 (5 bases). The length of the CDR3 is 15 residues. Germline CDR1 and CDR2: KGHSH and LQKENI. Deletions cut 3 bases from V and 0 bases from J, with 11 bases between. In nucleotides, the CDR3 is TGTGCCAGCTCACCTTCCGCAGGGCCTAACTATGGCTACACCTTC. This sequence encodes CASSPSAGPNYGYTF.

The chain joins TRBV5-4 to TRBJ2-4; D is uncertain. CDR1 and CDR2 from the germline V gene are SGHNT and YYREEE (reference sequence). Trimming left V 0 bases short and J 0 bases short, with 1 base between. The CDR3 covers 13 residues. The CDR3 DNA follows: TGTGCCAGCAGCTTGGAAGCCAAAAACATTCAGTACTTC. It is translated as CASSLEAKNIQYF.

The V and J genes are TRBV30 and TRBJ1-1, with TRBD1 matching over 10 bases. CDR1 is GTSNPN and CDR2 is SVGIG in the germline V gene (reference sequence). The CDR3 length is 14 residues. With 5 bases clipped from V and 2 bases from J, the junction kept 5 bases outside the gene matches. CDR3 nucleotides: TGTGCCTGGGAAGGGACAGGGGTAAACACTGAAGCTTTCTTT. This encodes CAWEGTGVNTEAFF. Full variable domain (outside the CDR3, taken from reference TRBV30 and TRBJ1-1): SQTIHQWPATLVQPVGSPLSLECTVEGTSNPNLYWYRQAAGRGLQLLFYSVGIGQISSEVPQNLSASRPQDRQFILSSKKLLLSDSGFYLCAWEGTGVNTEAFFGQGTRLTVV.

This clone showed up just once. The V call is TRBV7-9, the J call TRBJ1-2, with TRBD1 matching 9 bases. V trimming: 0 bases; J trimming: 8 bases; junction bases outside the gene matches: 4. The CDR3 is made up of 14 amino acids. CDR1 is SEHNR, CDR2 FQNEAQ, per germline (reference sequence). This CDR3 reads CASSLAGTGNGYTF. The CDR3, as DNA: TGTGCCAGCAGCTTAGCCGGGACAGGGAACGGCTACACCTTC.